The clone carrying this T cell receptor beta chain was detected ten times or more. Its matching antigen is unknown. These data are taken from a study of T-cell reconstitution after alpha-beta-depleted transplantation in children. Study-wide findings and caveats: Surviving thymic progenitors and recipient T cells were the source of high TCRbeta diversity at day 60 in some patients. Reportedly, roughly two months post-transplant, alpha-beta T cells arose from several hundred expanded graft clones. Hyperexpanded clones declined; after one year, newly produced T cells mostly supplied diversity.

Preparation of the TCRbeta library involved a method that used unique molecular identifiers. From the PCR reads, TCRdb called clonotypes with MiXCR, one entry per CDR3 protein. The sample carries 600,000 to 700,000 distinct CDR3 sequences, around 12% recorded once. Germline CDR1 and CDR2: DFQATT and SNEGSKA (reference sequence). The CDR3 is made up of 13 amino acids. J lost 4 bases, V lost 3 bases, and 2 bases had no gene match. The TCR was taken from a girl aged 2-10 years with congenital amegakaryocytic thrombocytopenia, due to receive a stem cell transplant. Source: PBMCs, taken before TCRalphabeta/CD19-depleted stem cell transplant. The gene calls are TRBV20-1 and TRBJ2-2, with 7 bases that match TRBD2. The CDR3 nucleotides are TGCAGTGCTAGCGGGAGGTCCACCGGGGAGCTGTTTTTT. Translated: CSASGRSTGELFF.